This passage covers 19 T cell receptor beta chains from one sample sequenced in a study of PD-L1 blockade in urothelial cancer. Time point indicated: peripheral blood 6 weeks after treatment start. Assay: immunoSEQ multiplex PCR; the TCRdb copy retains only in-frame clones and omits some. The data hold 90,000 to 130,000 clones, with 80% to 95% observed a single time. This material consisted of PBMCs, taken around atezolizumab (anti-PD-L1) treatment. The receptors shown here come from a man in his sixties with urothelial cancer.

The chain has TRBV5-8 and TRBJ1-5, with D tentatively TRBD1 (6 bases). Trimming shortened V by 6 bases and J by 11 bases, and 18 bases separated the two germline ends. The CDR3 is made up of 13 amino acids. Germline assignment: CDR1 SGHTS and CDR2 YDEGEE. CDR3 in DNA: TGTGCCAGCAACCGGGGGGGGCAACGGGCCCAGCATTTT. Translated, it gives CASNRGGQRAQHF.

As DNA, the CDR3 is TGTGCCAGCAGTTTAGCGGGAGGGCGCTCCTACAATGAGCAGTTCTTC. The encoded protein is CASSLAGGRSYNEQFF. J is TRBJ2-1 and V is TRBV27; 9 bases line up with TRBD2. Germline loops: CDR1 MNHEY, CDR2 SMNVEV (reference sequence). The junction had 2 bases not matched to a gene; V was cut back by 2 bases and J by 0 bases. This CDR3 has 16 residues.

This clone was found once. The rearrangement joins TRBV4-2 to TRBJ2-3; D is perhaps TRBD2 (7 bases). The V end was cut by 2 bases, the J end by 5 bases, with 8 bases between. CDR1 is LGHNA and CDR2 is YNFKEQ in the germline V gene. The CDR3 totals 13 residues. CDR3 bases: TGTGCCAGCAGCCAAAGGGGGGGAGATACGCAGTATTTT. Its translation is CASSQRGGDTQYF.

V usage is TRBV5-5 and J usage is TRBJ1-2; 8 nucleotides agree with TRBD1. J was trimmed by 5 bases and V by 0 bases; bases with no gene match: 9. The germline CDR1 and CDR2 sequences are SGHKS and YYEKEE (reference sequence). The CDR3 consists of 16 residues. The CDR3 DNA reads as TGTGCCAGCAGCTTGGAAAGGACAGGGATATATTATGGCTACACCTTC. Translation: CASSLERTGIYYGYTF. The variable domain in full, with the rest retrieved from reference TRBV5-5 and TRBJ1-2, is DAGVTQSPTHLIKTRGQQVTLRCSPISGHKSVSWYQQVLGQGPQFIFQYYEKEERGRGNFPDRFSARQFPNYSSELNVNALLLGDSALYLCASSLERTGIYYGYTFGSGTRLTVV.

This clone appeared a single time. The genes are TRBV7-2 and TRBJ2-5; D is uncertain. CDR1 is SGHTA, CDR2 FQGNSA, per germline. The CDR3 runs to 13 residues. Trimming took off 1 base at V and 5 bases at J, with 8 bases between the two ends. CDR3 bases: TGTGCCAGCAGCTTAGGACTTGTTGAGACCCAGTACTTC. It translates to CASSLGLVETQYF.

The V call is TRBV2, the J call TRBJ2-3; D not resolved. V gave up 2 bases and J gave up 0 bases, with 6 bases separating them. The CDR3 is 14 residues long. The germline V gene has CDR1 SNHLY and CDR2 FYNNEI. The CDR3 region has the DNA TGTGCCAGCAGTGAACGGGTTAGCACAGATACGCAGTATTTT. Amino acid sequence: CASSERVSTDTQYF.

V usage is TRBV18 and J usage is TRBJ1-1; D perhaps matches TRBD1 (6 bases). Trimming pared 5 bases from V and 6 bases from J, leaving 13 bases between. Germline assignment: CDR1 KGHSH and CDR2 LQKENI. There are 13 residues in the CDR3. CDR3: CASSEGTGPEAFF. Written as DNA, the CDR3 is TGTGCCAGCTCAGAGGGAACAGGGCCTGAAGCTTTCTTT.

The rearrangement joins TRBV7-2 to TRBJ2-3; 11 bases are a match to TRBD2. This CDR3 is built from 15 residues. The V and J ends lost 11 bases and 6 bases, in that order; junction bases with no gene match: 13. Germline V gives CDR1 SGHTA, CDR2 FQGNSA. In DNA, the CDR3 is TGTGCCGGAGGGACTAGCGGTTCCTCGGCGGATACGCAGTATTTT. Translating gives CAGGTSGSSADTQYF. Filled out from reference TRBV7-2 and TRBJ2-3, the complete variable domain reads GAGVSQSPSNKVTEKGKDVELRCDPISGHTALYWYRQSLGQGLEFLIYFQGNSAPDKSGLPSDRFSAERTGGSVSTLTIQRTQQEDSAVYLCAGGTSGSSADTQYFGPGTRLTVL.

The chain carries TRBV15 and TRBJ1-1; TRBD1 is a possible D gene (6 bases). The V gene lost 3 bases and the J gene lost 0 bases, with 20 bases spanning the gap. Germline V gene data show CDR1 as LNHNV and CDR2 as YYDKDF (reference sequence). The CDR3 runs 18 residues. CDR3 sequence reads: CATSSLYTGISMNTEAFF. The CDR3 nucleotides are TGTGCCACCAGCAGTCTATATACAGGGATCTCCATGAACACTGAAGCTTTCTTT.

The DNA for the CDR3 is TGTGCCAGCGACAGGGGATCGAACACCGGGGAGCTGTTTTTT. Its protein is CASDRGSNTGELFF. This rearrangement joins TRBV9 to TRBJ2-2; TRBD1 agrees at 8 bases. Trimming took 7 bases from V and 0 from J; bases not matched to a gene: 2. This CDR3 spans 14 amino acids. Germline V gives CDR1 SGDLS, CDR2 YYNGEE.

The chain joins TRBV6-4 to TRBJ1-5, with 8 bases matching TRBD1. CDR1 MRHNA and CDR2 SNTAGT come from the germline V gene. The V and J ends lost 10 bases and 2 bases, in that order; junction bases with no gene match: 13. CDR3 length: 16 amino acids. DNA for the CDR3: TGTGCCACCTTGCCGGGCGACAGGGGATGCAATCAGCCCCAGCATTTT. Its translation: CATLPGDRGCNQPQHF.

This chain uses TRBV7-2 with TRBJ2-3; a weak D match, TRBD2 (5 bases). V gave up 0 bases and J gave up 1 base, with 8 bases separating them. Germline CDR1 is SGHTA and CDR2 is FQGNSA. The CDR3 is 15 amino acids. The CDR3 reads CASSLAGVRTDTQYF. The CDR3 nucleotides read TGTGCCAGCAGCTTAGCGGGAGTACGCACAGATACGCAGTATTTT.

The V gene is TRBV9, the J gene TRBJ2-3, with 9 positions matching TRBD2. J lost 6 bases, V lost 0 bases, and 11 bases had no gene match. This CDR3 is 17 amino acids long. Germline-derived CDR1 and CDR2 are SGDLS and YYNGEE. As DNA, the CDR3 is TGTGCCAGCAGCGTAGGCGGCGGGGGGGCCATAATTGATACGCAGTATTTT. It yields the protein CASSVGGGGAIIDTQYF.

The chain carries TRBV4-1 and TRBJ2-5; 9 bases line up with TRBD2. CDR3 length equals 15 residues. The V gene end was trimmed by 1 base and the J gene end by 5 bases; junction bases not matched to a gene: 5. From germline, CDR1 is MGHRA and CDR2 YSYEKL. In DNA, the CDR3 is TGCGCCAGCAGCCAAGTCGGGGCGGGGGGGGAGACCCAGTACTTC. It specifies CASSQVGAGGETQYF.

The CDR3 coding sequence is TGTGCCAGCAGCCAAGAGGGCGGGGGGTCGATCTACGAGCAGTACTTC. This codes for CASSQEGGGSIYEQYF. V usage is TRBV4-2 and J usage is TRBJ2-7; the match to TRBD2 covers 8 bases. Germline-derived CDR1 and CDR2 are LGHNA and YNFKEQ. V gave up 0 bases and J gave up 3 bases; unmatched junction bases: 7. The CDR3 covers 16 residues.

The chain combines TRBV5-1 with TRBJ2-5; 10 bases are a match to TRBD2. J was trimmed by 5 bases and V by 5 bases; bases with no gene match: 6. The CDR3 spans 14 residues. Germline CDR1 is SGHRS and CDR2 is YFSETQ. The DNA of the CDR3 is TGCGCCAGCAGTCTTCGGACTAGCGGCGAGACCCAGTACTTC. Amino acids: CASSLRTSGETQYF.

This sequence joins TRBV7-8 and TRBJ2-3, with 7 positions matching TRBD2. The germline gives CDR1 SGHVS, CDR2 FQNEAQ. The CDR3 length is 16 residues. The J segment lost 2 bases and the V segment lost 0 bases, leaving 5 bases of the junction unmatched. DNA for the CDR3: TGTGCCAGCAGCTTAGCGGGAGGGCCTTTCACAGATACGCAGTATTTT. This encodes CASSLAGGPFTDTQYF. The whole variable domain, remainder taken from reference TRBV7-8 and TRBJ2-3, is GAGVSQSPRYKVAKRGQDVALRCDPISGHVSLFWYQQALGQGPEFLTYFQNEAQLDKSGLPSDRFFAERPEGSVSTLKIQRTQQEDSAVYLCASSLAGGPFTDTQYFGPGTRLTVL.

This rearrangement joins TRBV6-5 to TRBJ1-6, with D perhaps matching TRBD1 (6 bases). The germline V gene encodes CDR1 MNHEY and CDR2 SVGAGI. Trimming shortened V by 5 bases and J by 8 bases, and 16 bases separated the two germline ends. This CDR3 contains 15 residues. CDR3 region: CASSRMTGGYSPLHF. For the CDR3, the DNA is TGTGCCAGCAGTCGAATGACAGGTGGATATTCACCCCTCCACTTT.

The chain links TRBV29-1 to TRBJ2-1; TRBD1 might be the D (6 bases). This CDR3 contains 17 residues. The germline V and J ends were trimmed by 5 bases and 0 bases, with 20 bases remaining between them. Germline V CDR1 and CDR2: SQVTM, ANQGSEA. The DNA for the CDR3 is TGCAGCGTTTGGACAGTCCCTACTTATAGCTCCTACAATGAGCAGTTCTTC. It yields the protein CSVWTVPTYSSYNEQFF.